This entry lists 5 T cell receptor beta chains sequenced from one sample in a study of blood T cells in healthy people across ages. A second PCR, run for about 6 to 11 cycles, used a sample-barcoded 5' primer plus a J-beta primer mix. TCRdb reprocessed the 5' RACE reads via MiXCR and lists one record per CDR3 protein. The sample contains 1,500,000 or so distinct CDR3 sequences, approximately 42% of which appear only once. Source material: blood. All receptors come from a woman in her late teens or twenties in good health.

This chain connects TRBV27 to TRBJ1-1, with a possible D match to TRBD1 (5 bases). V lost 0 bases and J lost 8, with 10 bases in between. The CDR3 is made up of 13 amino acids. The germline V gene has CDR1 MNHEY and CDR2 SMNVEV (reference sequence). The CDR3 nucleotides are TGTGCCAGCAGTTTATCGACAGCAAGGGAAGCTTTCTTT. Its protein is CASSLSTAREAFF.

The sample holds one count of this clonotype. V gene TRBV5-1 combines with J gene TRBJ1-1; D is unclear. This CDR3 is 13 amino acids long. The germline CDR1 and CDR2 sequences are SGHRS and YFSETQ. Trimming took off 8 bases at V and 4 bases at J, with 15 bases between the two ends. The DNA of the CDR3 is TGCGCCAGTCATTCGATGGTGGGCACTGAAGCTTTCTTT. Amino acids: CASHSMVGTEAFF.

The CDR3 bases are TGTGCCAGCTCCCGCTCCGGGACAAATTACAATGAGCAGTTCTTC. It specifies CASSRSGTNYNEQFF. The chain combines TRBV18 with TRBJ2-1, with a weak D call TRBD1 (6 bases). This CDR3 comprises 15 residues. Germline V lookup: CDR1 KGHSH, CDR2 LQKENI. V lost 6 bases and J 4 bases, leaving 16 bases between the germline ends. Full variable domain (remainder filled in from reference TRBV18 and TRBJ2-1): NAGVMQNPRHLVRRRGQEARLRCSPMKGHSHVYWYRQLPEEGLKFMVYLQKENIIDESGMPKERFSAEFPKEGPSILRIQQVVRGDSAAYFCASSRSGTNYNEQFFGPGTRLTVL.

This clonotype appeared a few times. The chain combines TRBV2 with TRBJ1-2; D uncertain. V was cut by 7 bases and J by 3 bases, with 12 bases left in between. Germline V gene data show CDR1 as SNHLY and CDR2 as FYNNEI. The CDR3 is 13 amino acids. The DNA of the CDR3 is TGTGCCAGCACCCCGGTAGAGGACTATGGCTACACCTTC. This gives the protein CASTPVEDYGYTF.

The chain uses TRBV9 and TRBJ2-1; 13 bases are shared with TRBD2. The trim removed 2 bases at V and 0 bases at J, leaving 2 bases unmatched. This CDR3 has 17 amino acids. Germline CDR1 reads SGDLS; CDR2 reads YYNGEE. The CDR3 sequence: CASSVGTSGASYNEQFF. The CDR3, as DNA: TGTGCCAGCAGCGTCGGGACTAGCGGGGCCTCCTACAATGAGCAGTTCTTC.